This T cell receptor (beta chain) comes out of a study of CD8 T cells in Susac syndrome. From blood CD8+ and CD4+ T cells, TCR beta sequences were generated. The CD8+ and CD4+ T cells were isolated magnetically using a negative isolation approach, whereas the TEMRA cells were enriched by FACS. Per the germline V gene, CDR1 is SEHNR and CDR2 is FQNEAQ (reference sequence). The V and J ends lost 2 bases and 5 bases, in that order; junction bases with no gene match: 5. This CDR3 comprises 15 residues. Random hexamers were used to reverse transcribe roughly 0.45 to 1 ug of RNA. It was immunoSEQ multiplex PCR that amplified TCR beta CDR3 across 54 Vbeta and 13 Jbeta. TCRdb processed the immunoSEQ multiplex PCR reads anew with MiXCR; each CDR3 protein has one entry. The table records 200,000 to 250,000 distinct CDR3 sequences, 80% to 95% of them present only once.

This rearrangement joins TRBV7-9 to TRBJ2-3, with 9 bases identical to TRBD1. Sample: CD8+ T cells from PBMCs. This clonotype was sampled from a human donor with multiple sclerosis. CDR3 sequence reads: CASSLTQTGGDTQYF. The CDR3 DNA follows: TGTGCCAGCAGCTTAACTCAGACAGGGGGAGATACGCAGTATTTT.